Listed below are T cell receptor beta chains from one sample, sequenced in a study of blood T cells in healthy people across ages. MiXCR was run by TCRdb on the 5' RACE reads, yielding one entry per CDR3 protein. The sample lists more than 900,000 distinct CDR3 sequences, 25% to 35% occurring once. These data also formed part of another study, on T cells of mothers and their children.

The sequencing input was blood. Source of these receptors: a woman aged 35 to 49 in good health. The CDR3 runs from the conserved cysteine through the conserved F or W. D genes are given only for firm matches. Some rows have no size entry. The others give once, few or many, or a class for an expanded clone.

v_call,j_call,cdr3_length,clone_size,d_call,cdr3_aa,cdr3_nt
TRBV27,TRBJ2-7,18,many,TRBD1,CASSLYGTGILSSYEQYF,TGTGCCAGCAGTTTATACGGGACAGGCATCTTGAGCTCCTACGAGCAGTACTTC
TRBV20-1,TRBJ2-3,14,-,TRBD2,CSARASGDTDTQYF,TGCAGTGCTAGAGCTAGCGGGGACACAGATACGCAGTATTTT
TRBV6-6,TRBJ2-1,15,many,-,CASRIKRGDIQEQFF,TGTGCCAGCAGGATAAAACGGGGAGATATTCAGGAGCAGTTCTTC
TRBV5-1,TRBJ1-4,17,few,-,CASSLGGRRITNEKLFF,TGCGCCAGCAGCTTGGGGGGGAGAAGAATTACTAATGAAAAACTGTTTTTT
TRBV20-1,TRBJ1-1,14,few,-,CSARLQRTNTEAFF,TGCAGTGCTAGACTACAGAGGACGAACACTGAAGCTTTCTTT
TRBV3-1,TRBJ1-2,17,-,-,CASSQEGGAGGRGGYTF,TGTGCCAGCAGCCAAGAAGGAGGGGCCGGGGGGCGCGGCGGCTACACCTTC
TRBV20-1,TRBJ2-7,15,few,TRBD1,CSARLGTGRPYEQYF,TGCAGTGCCCGTTTGGGGACAGGGAGGCCCTACGAGCAGTACTTC
TRBV15,TRBJ2-5,15,many,-,CATSRDRKSEETQYF,TGTGCCACCAGCAGAGATCGGAAAAGTGAGGAGACCCAGTACTTC
TRBV19,TRBJ2-7,15,few,-,CASSMNREITYEQYF,TGTGCCAGTAGTATGAACAGGGAAATTACCTACGAGCAGTACTTC
TRBV6-5,TRBJ1-2,14,-,-,CASSSGDRLNGYTF,TGTGCCAGCAGTTCTGGAGACAGGCTTAATGGCTACACCTTC
TRBV4-1,TRBJ2-1,16,many,-,CASSQDEDTGWDEQFF,TGCGCCAGCAGCCAAGATGAGGACACGGGCTGGGATGAGCAGTTCTTC
TRBV29-1,TRBJ2-7,17,many,TRBD2,CSVEGVAQRGAMDEQYF,TGCAGCGTTGAAGGAGTAGCACAGCGGGGGGCGATGGACGAGCAGTACTTC
TRBV12-3/TRBV12-4,TRBJ1-5,16,many,TRBD1,CASSPRTGASNQPQHF,TGTGCCAGCAGTCCCAGGACAGGGGCGAGCAATCAGCCCCAGCATTTT
TRBV20-1,TRBJ2-5,13,-,TRBD1,CSPSRGRVETQYF,TGCAGCCCTTCGAGGGGGCGCGTGGAGACCCAGTACTTC
TRBV6-6,TRBJ2-7,15,-,-,CASRNGHSQRNEQYF,TGTGCCAGCAGAAATGGACATTCCCAACGGAACGAGCAGTACTTC
TRBV28,TRBJ2-7,15,-,-,CASSLAETGLYEQYF,TGTGCCAGCAGTTTAGCCGAGACAGGCCTCTACGAGCAGTACTTC
TRBV28,TRBJ2-1,15,-,-,CASSLAGRISNEQFF,TGTGCCAGCAGTTTAGCGGGGAGGATAAGCAATGAGCAGTTCTTC
TRBV2,TRBJ2-1,11,once,-,CASSAWDEQFF,TGTGCCAGCAGTGCCTGGGATGAGCAGTTCTTC
TRBV4-3,TRBJ2-7,15,few,-,CASSQRLGLPYEQYF,TGCGCCAGCAGCCAGAGACTGGGGCTCCCCTACGAGCAGTACTTC
TRBV12-3/TRBV12-4,TRBJ1-2,15,many,TRBD1,CASKTNRGFGYGYTF,TGTGCCAGCAAGACCAACAGGGGGTTCGGGTATGGCTACACCTTC
TRBV29-1,TRBJ1-1,13,-,-,CSVTLYRDTEAFF,TGCAGCGTCACCCTATACAGGGACACTGAAGCTTTCTTT
TRBV28,TRBJ2-5,13,many,-,CASRTTPQETQYF,TGTGCCAGCAGGACTACGCCTCAAGAGACCCAGTACTTC
TRBV28,TRBJ2-5,15,few,TRBD2,CASSYIAGGGETQYF,TGTGCCAGCAGTTACATAGCGGGGGGTGGGGAGACCCAGTACTTC
TRBV7-2,TRBJ2-2,16,-,TRBD2,CASTSTSGGAVGELFF,TGTGCCAGCACTTCCACTAGCGGGGGGGCCGTAGGGGAGCTGTTTTTT
TRBV6-7,TRBJ1-5,14,many,-,CASPRWGAEQPQHF,TGTGCCAGCCCCAGATGGGGGGCCGAGCAGCCCCAGCATTTT
TRBV12-3/TRBV12-4,TRBJ1-4,14,-,TRBD1,CASSRDRGLEKLFF,TGTGCCAGCAGCCGGGACAGGGGACTAGAAAAACTGTTTTTT
TRBV9,TRBJ2-3,15,-,TRBD2,CASSVGTSGVDTQYF,TGTGCCAGCAGCGTAGGGACTAGCGGGGTAGATACGCAGTATTTT
TRBV12-3/TRBV12-4,TRBJ2-3,12,many,-,CASSTYRVAQYF,TGTGCCAGCAGTACTTACAGGGTAGCGCAGTATTTT
TRBV28,TRBJ1-5,15,-,-,CASSLSQVGNQPQHF,TGTGCCAGCAGTTTAAGTCAGGTCGGCAATCAGCCCCAGCATTTT
TRBV5-4,TRBJ2-5,16,-,TRBD2,CASSLGSGGVGETQYF,TGTGCCAGCAGCTTGGGTAGCGGGGGGGTAGGAGAGACCCAGTACTTC
TRBV20-1,TRBJ2-7,16,-,TRBD1,CSARTPGQWPSYEQYF,TGCAGTGCTAGAACCCCGGGACAGTGGCCCTCCTACGAGCAGTACTTC
TRBV5-1,TRBJ2-7,13,many,-,CASSFNRAYEQYF,TGCGCCAGCAGCTTTAACAGGGCGTACGAGCAGTACTTC
TRBV9,TRBJ2-7,15,many,TRBD2,CASSASPGLAGEQYF,TGTGCCAGCAGCGCCTCGCCGGGACTAGCGGGGGAGCAGTACTTC
TRBV6-2/TRBV6-3,TRBJ1-1,14,-,TRBD1,CASSRGGRGTEAFF,TGTGCCAGCAGCCGAGGGGGCCGGGGCACTGAAGCTTTCTTT
TRBV11-1,TRBJ1-1,13,-,TRBD1,CASSQGQGLEAFF,TGTGCCAGCAGCCAGGGACAGGGGCTCGAAGCTTTCTTT
TRBV12-3/TRBV12-4,TRBJ1-6,16,-,TRBD1,CASSLQGAVDTSPLHF,TGTGCCAGCAGCTTACAGGGGGCGGTCGATACTTCACCCCTCCACTTT
TRBV7-8,TRBJ1-4,15,-,-,CASSLNRGRNEKLFF,TGTGCCAGCAGCCTGAACCGGGGAAGGAATGAAAAACTGTTTTTT
TRBV2,TRBJ2-6,19,-,-,CASSYQIRGRSSGANVLTF,TGTGCCAGCAGTTACCAGATCCGGGGACGGAGCTCTGGGGCCAACGTCCTGACTTTC
TRBV29-1,TRBJ1-2,15,many,TRBD1,CSVEGPGGAPYGYTF,TGCAGCGTTGAGGGCCCAGGGGGCGCCCCCTATGGCTACACCTTC
TRBV12-3/TRBV12-4,TRBJ2-1,16,-,TRBD2,CASSLGGLASYNEQFF,TGTGCCAGCAGCTTGGGGGGACTAGCCTCCTACAATGAGCAGTTCTTC
TRBV11-2,TRBJ1-5,13,-,-,CASSLGRYQPQHF,TGTGCCAGCAGCTTAGGTCGTTATCAGCCCCAGCATTTT
TRBV7-2,TRBJ1-6,14,few,TRBD1,CASSRDSNNSPLHF,TGTGCCAGCAGCCGGGACAGTAATAATTCACCCCTCCACTTT
TRBV15,TRBJ1-1,15,few,-,CATSPLPAAGTEAFF,TGTGCCACCAGCCCTCTGCCCGCGGCAGGAACTGAAGCTTTCTTT
TRBV7-2,TRBJ2-1,15,-,-,CASSLGPLYYNEQFF,TGTGCCAGCAGCTTAGGACCGCTCTACTACAATGAGCAGTTCTTC
TRBV7-2,TRBJ2-3,16,few,TRBD2,CASSLGSSGGVNTQYF,TGTGCCAGCAGCTTAGGGTCTAGCGGGGGGGTAAACACGCAGTATTTT
TRBV3-1,TRBJ2-1,17,-,TRBD2,CACSQNRGGRAYNEQFF,TGTGCCTGCAGCCAAAACCGGGGGGGCCGAGCCTACAATGAGCAGTTCTTC
TRBV19,TRBJ1-5,15,few,-,CASSVGSSNNQPQHF,TGTGCCAGTAGTGTTGGCTCCAGCAATAATCAGCCCCAGCATTTT
TRBV28,TRBJ1-6,13,-,-,CASSFTKNSPLHF,TGTGCCAGCAGTTTCACCAAAAATTCACCCCTCCACTTT